This entry is about one T cell receptor beta chain. The data are from a study of blood T cell repertoires in COVID-19. Across the study: Sites in the United States, Italy and Spain provided acute and convalescent COVID-19 samples.

In the original workflow: Reference gene primer amplification yielded estimated nucleated cell counts. Method: immunoSEQ multiplex PCR; TCRdb's copy keeps in-frame clones and lacks some. V and J calls and clone size are given by that table; D and trimming were obtained from the DNA. The sample includes some 30,000 clones, 88% seen only once; the top ten take approximately 24%. There are 12 residues in the CDR3. V was shortened by 2 bases and J by 7 bases, with 6 bases between the two germline ends. CDR1 is MNHNS, CDR2 SASEGT, per germline. This clonotype was sampled from a human donor in a cohort sampled during active COVID-19. Source material: peripheral blood. The V and J genes are TRBV6-1 and TRBJ1-5; the D is unclear. DNA of the CDR3: TGTGCCAGCAGTGAAAGCTTGCAGCCCCAGCATTTT. This codes for CASSESLQPQHF.